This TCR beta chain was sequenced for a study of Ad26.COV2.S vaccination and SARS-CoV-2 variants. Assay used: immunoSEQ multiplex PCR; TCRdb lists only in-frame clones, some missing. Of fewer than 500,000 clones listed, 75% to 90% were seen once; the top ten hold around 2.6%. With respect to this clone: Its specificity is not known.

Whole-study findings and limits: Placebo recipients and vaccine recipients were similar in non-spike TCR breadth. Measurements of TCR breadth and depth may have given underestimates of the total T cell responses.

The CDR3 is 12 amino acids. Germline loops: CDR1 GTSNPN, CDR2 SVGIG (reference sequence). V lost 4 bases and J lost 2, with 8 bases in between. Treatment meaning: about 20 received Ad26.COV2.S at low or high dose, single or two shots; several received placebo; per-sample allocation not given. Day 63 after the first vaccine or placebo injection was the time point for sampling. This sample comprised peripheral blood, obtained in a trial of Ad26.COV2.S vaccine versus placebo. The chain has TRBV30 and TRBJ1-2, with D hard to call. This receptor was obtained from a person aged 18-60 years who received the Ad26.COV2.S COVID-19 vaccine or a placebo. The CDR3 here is CAWKAVNYGYTF. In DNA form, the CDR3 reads TGTGCCTGGAAGGCGGTAAACTATGGCTACACCTTC.